This T cell receptor (beta chain) was sequenced during a study of blood T cell repertoires in COVID-19. Libraries were prepared by immunoSEQ multiplex PCR; TCRdb keeps only in-frame clonotypes and omits some of them. The data show around 110,000 clones, around four fifths seen once. Germline-derived CDR1 and CDR2 are KGHDR and SFDVKD. The CDR3 has 13 residues. V dropped 7 bases and J dropped 8; count of bases not matched to a gene: 6. The TCR originated in a man younger than 45 with acute or convalescent COVID-19. The sequencing sample was made of peripheral blood. The rearrangement joins TRBV24-1 to TRBJ2-1, with 8 bases that match TRBD1. The CDR3 sequence: CATRSTGVDEQFF. DNA of the CDR3: TGTGCCACCAGATCGACAGGGGTCGATGAGCAGTTCTTC.